Presented here are 21 T cell receptor beta chains from one specimen sequenced in a study of cytomegalovirus exposure and HLA in healthy donors. The primer mix had 60 Vbeta and 13 Jbeta primers. Clones were sequenced by immunoSEQ multiplex PCR, and TCRdb holds only the in-frame ones, with some missing. This sample yields some 150,000 clones, of which 70% to 90% are seen a single time; less than 2% belongs to the top ten. The specimen was PBMCs. All receptors come from a man aged 35 to 55 in good health and CMV-seronegative.

The V gene is TRBV5-8, the J gene TRBJ2-3, with TRBD1 matching over 10 bases. CDR1 and CDR2 from the germline V gene are SGHTS and YDEGEE. This CDR3 has 17 residues. V shed 4 bases, J shed 0 bases, and the junction held 8 bases outside the gene matches. CDR3 sequence reads: CASSRRGTGESTDTQYF. CDR3 nucleotides: TGTGCCAGCAGCCGGCGGGGGACAGGGGAGAGCACAGATACGCAGTATTTT. Using reference TRBV5-8 and TRBJ2-3 for the parts outside the CDR3, the full variable domain is EAGVTQSPTHLIKTRGQQATLRCSPISGHTSVYWYQQALGLGLQFLLWYDEGEERNRGNFPPRFSGRQFPNYSSELNVNALELEDSALYLCASSRRGTGESTDTQYFGPGTRLTVL.

The gene calls are TRBV28 and TRBJ1-3; D possibly corresponds to TRBD1 (6 bases). This CDR3 has 14 amino acids. Germline CDR1 and CDR2: MDHEN and SYDVKM. The ends were cut back, 4 bases at V and 4 bases at J, with 11 bases in the middle. The CDR3 DNA reads TGTGCCAGCAGTTATCTGACAGGCGGAAACACCATATATTTT. This translates into CASSYLTGGNTIYF.

This clone has a single count. The gene calls are TRBV15 and TRBJ2-5, with 10 bases matching TRBD2. CDR1 and CDR2 (germline): LNHNV, YYDKDF (reference sequence). V lost 3 bases and J lost 2; bases outside the gene matches: 0. The CDR3 extends over 14 amino acids. The CDR3 reads CATSSSGGQETQYF. CDR3 in DNA: TGTGCCACCAGCAGTAGCGGGGGGCAAGAGACCCAGTACTTC.

The gene calls are TRBV29-1 and TRBJ2-5, with D possibly matching TRBD1 (6 bases). The J call may not be correct, given that the DNA end is closer to TRBJ2-7. Germline CDR1 and CDR2: SQVTM and ANQGSEA. This CDR3 has 12 amino acids. CDR3 loop: CSVVLGADEQYF. The CDR3 DNA sequence: TGCAGCGTTGTTCTGGGGGCCGACGAGCAGTACTTC.

V gene TRBV11-2 combines with J gene TRBJ1-6; the D gene is possibly TRBD1 (5 bases). Germline V gene sequence: CDR1 SGHAT, CDR2 FQNNGV. There are 14 residues in the CDR3. V shed 2 bases and J shed 10 bases, with 12 bases lying between them. In DNA form, the CDR3 reads TGTGCCAGCAGCTTACCGGGGGTGAGATCACCCCTCCACTTT. This translates into CASSLPGVRSPLHF.

V is TRBV5-1 and J is TRBJ1-1; possible D gene TRBD1, 6 bases. CDR3 size: 17 residues. V shed 0 bases and J shed 5 bases, with 20 bases lying between them. The V gene's germline CDR1 is SGHRS and CDR2 YFSETQ. In DNA, the CDR3 is TGCGCCAGCAGCTTGGTATTAGGGGGGGCCAGGGGAACTGAAGCTTTCTTT. It encodes CASSLVLGGARGTEAFF.

The chain's CDR3 is CASSVDSRGRETQYF. The CDR3 region has the DNA TGTGCCAGCAGCGTAGATTCCAGGGGCCGGGAGACCCAGTACTTC. The J gene is TRBJ2-5, the V gene TRBV9; D perhaps matches TRBD1 (6 bases). In germline, CDR1 is SGDLS, CDR2 YYNGEE. V lost 0 bases to trimming and J lost 5 bases, with 14 bases between them. CDR3 length: 15 residues.

The chain joins TRBV4-1 to TRBJ2-7; the D is unclear. CDR3 size: 13 residues. V was cut by 6 bases and J by 5 bases, with 14 bases left in between. Germline CDR1 is MGHRA and CDR2 is YSYEKL. The DNA of the CDR3 is TGCGCCAGCAGTCTAGTTTGGAAGAACGAGCAGTACTTC. It is translated as CASSLVWKNEQYF.

The chain uses TRBV30 and TRBJ2-7, with D tentatively TRBD1 (5 bases). Germline values: CDR1 GTSNPN, CDR2 SVGIG (reference sequence). Trimming shortened V by 5 bases and J by 5 bases, and 10 bases separated the two germline ends. This CDR3 is 11 amino acids long. Here the CDR3 reads CAWAGYDEQYF. The CDR3 nucleotides read TGTGCCTGGGCAGGGTACGACGAGCAGTACTTC.

V usage is TRBV18 and J usage is TRBJ2-7; 8 bases match TRBD1. In germline, CDR1 is KGHSH, CDR2 LQKENI. This CDR3 has 14 residues. With V trimmed by 1 base and J by 4 bases, 3 bases remained unmatched. The CDR3 coding sequence is TGTGCCAGCTCACCACAGGGGACAGGATACGAGCAGTACTTC. The encoded protein is CASSPQGTGYEQYF.

The chain links TRBV27 to TRBJ2-6; no clear D gene. Trimming shortened V by 5 bases and J by 0 bases, and 5 bases separated the two germline ends. The CDR3 is 14 amino acids. The germline CDR1 and CDR2 sequences are MNHEY and SMNVEV (reference sequence). The CDR3 is CASSPYSGANVLTF. Written as DNA, the CDR3 is TGTGCCAGCAGTCCCTACTCTGGGGCCAACGTCCTGACTTTC.

The V and J genes are TRBV7-2 and TRBJ1-1; weak D call: TRBD1 (6 bases). The germline gives CDR1 SGHTA, CDR2 FQGNSA. The CDR3 contains 11 residues. Trimming cost V 6 bases and J 8 bases, with 10 bases left between them. The CDR3 loop reads CASRSDREAFF. The CDR3 DNA is TGTGCCAGCAGATCCGACAGGGAAGCTTTCTTT. The full variable domain, in which reference TRBV7-2 and TRBJ1-1 provide the parts outside the CDR3, is GAGVSQSPSNKVTEKGKDVELRCDPISGHTALYWYRQSLGQGLEFLIYFQGNSAPDKSGLPSDRFSAERTGGSVSTLTIQRTQQEDSAVYLCASRSDREAFFGQGTRLTVV.

This sequence joins TRBV30 and TRBJ1-2; 8 nucleotides agree with TRBD1. Germline V CDR1 and CDR2: GTSNPN, SVGIG (reference sequence). The junction had 1 base not matched to a gene; V was cut back by 3 bases and J by 7 bases. The CDR3 length is 11 residues. The DNA of the CDR3 is TGTGCCTGGAGGCAGGGGGCTGGCTACACCTTC. Protein product: CAWRQGAGYTF. Based on the CDR3 plus reference TRBV30 and TRBJ1-2, the full variable domain is SQTIHQWPATLVQPVGSPLSLECTVEGTSNPNLYWYRQAAGRGLQLLFYSVGIGQISSEVPQNLSASRPQDRQFILSSKKLLLSDSGFYLCAWRQGAGYTFGSGTRLTVV.

In its sample, this clone was seen once. The chain carries TRBV4-3 and TRBJ2-3; 10 bases line up with TRBD2. The CDR3 length is 19 residues. Germline V CDR1 and CDR2: LGHNA, YSLEER. V gave up 0 bases and J gave up 0 bases; unmatched junction bases: 9. CDR3 sequence: CASSQDLVLAGPSTDTQYF. DNA of the CDR3: TGCGCCAGCAGCCAAGATCTAGTACTAGCGGGACCTAGCACAGATACGCAGTATTTT.

This clone was found a few times. V and J are TRBV30 and TRBJ1-2, with 8 nucleotides matching TRBD1. The CDR3 extends over 13 amino acids. V shed 4 bases and J 9 bases; nucleotides not matched to a gene: 10. The germline V gene has CDR1 GTSNPN and CDR2 SVGIG (reference sequence). CDR3 nucleotide sequence: TGTGCCTGGAACGAACCCGGACAGGGCAGCTACACCTTC. Translated, it gives CAWNEPGQGSYTF.

The chain joins TRBV15 to TRBJ2-7; TRBD1 is a possible D gene (5 bases). Per germline, CDR1 LNHNV and CDR2 YYDKDF (reference sequence). Trimming cost V 0 bases and J 2 bases, with 8 bases left between them. The CDR3 has 14 residues. The CDR3: CATSREGVAYEQYF. CDR3 bases: TGTGCCACCAGCAGAGAAGGGGTGGCCTACGAGCAGTACTTC. Combining the CDR3 with reference TRBV15 and TRBJ2-7 gives the whole variable domain DAMVIQNPRYQVTQFGKPVTLSCSQTLNHNVMYWYQQKSSQAPKLLFHYYDKDFNNEADTPDNFQSRRPNTSFCFLDIRSPGLGDTAMYLCATSREGVAYEQYFGPGTRLTVT.

V usage is TRBV30 and J usage is TRBJ1-1; D possibly corresponds to TRBD1 (6 bases). V was shortened by 2 bases and J by 1 base, with 8 bases between the two germline ends. CDR3 length equals 13 residues. Germline lookup yields CDR1 GTSNPN and CDR2 SVGIG (reference sequence). Here the CDR3 reads CAWSTGKNTEAFF. CDR3 sequence (DNA): TGTGCCTGGAGTACAGGGAAGAACACTGAAGCTTTCTTT.

The chain has TRBV7-8 and TRBJ2-7; TRBD1 might be the D (6 bases). The CDR3 is made up of 14 amino acids. Per germline, CDR1 SGHVS and CDR2 FQNEAQ. Trimming stripped 5 bases from V and 0 bases from J, with 11 bases between. This CDR3 reads CASSPRDISYEQYF. The CDR3 nucleotides read TGTGCCAGCAGCCCCCGGGACATCTCCTACGAGCAGTACTTC.

The CDR3, as DNA: TGTGCCAGCAGCGTAGGGACAGAGACTATTTTCTACGAGCAGTACTTC. This encodes CASSVGTETIFYEQYF. The V gene is TRBV11-2, the J gene TRBJ2-7; 7 positions agree with TRBD1. This CDR3 spans 16 amino acids. The trim removed 5 bases at V and 3 bases at J, leaving 13 bases unmatched. Germline CDR1 reads SGHAT; CDR2 reads FQNNGV.

This chain uses TRBV11-2 with TRBJ2-7; D perhaps matches TRBD2 (5 bases). The CDR3 covers 14 residues. V lost 5 bases and J lost 2, with 13 bases in between. Germline-derived CDR1 and CDR2 are SGHAT and FQNNGV. The CDR3 loop is CASSTTTGTYEQYF. In DNA form, the CDR3 reads TGTGCCAGCAGCACAACGACGGGGACCTACGAGCAGTACTTC. The full variable domain, in which reference TRBV11-2 and TRBJ2-7 provide the parts outside the CDR3, is EAGVAQSPRYKIIEKRQSVAFWCNPISGHATLYWYQQILGQGPKLLIQFQNNGVVDDSQLPKDRFSAERLKGVDSTLKIQPAKLEDSAVYLCASSTTTGTYEQYFGPGTRLTVT.

This clone came up once. The V and J genes are TRBV27 and TRBJ2-5, with 10 nucleotides matching TRBD1. The germline gives CDR1 MNHEY, CDR2 SMNVEV (reference sequence). Trimming cost V 2 bases and J 5 bases; bases outside gene matches: 5. There are 15 residues in the CDR3. CDR3 DNA: TGTGCCAGCAGTTTAAGAGGGACAGGGGTCGAGACCCAGTACTTC. Its translation is CASSLRGTGVETQYF.